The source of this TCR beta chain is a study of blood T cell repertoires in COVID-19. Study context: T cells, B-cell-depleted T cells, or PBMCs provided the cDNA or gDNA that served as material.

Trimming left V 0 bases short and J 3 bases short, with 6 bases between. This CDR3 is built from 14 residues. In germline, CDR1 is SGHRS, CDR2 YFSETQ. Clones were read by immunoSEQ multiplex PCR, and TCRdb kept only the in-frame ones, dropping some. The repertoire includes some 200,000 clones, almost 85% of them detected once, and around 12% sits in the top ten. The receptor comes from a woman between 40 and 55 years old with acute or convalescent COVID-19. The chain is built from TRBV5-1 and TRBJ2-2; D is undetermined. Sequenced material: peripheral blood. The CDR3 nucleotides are TGCGCCAGCAGCTTGGGTAGTTACACCGGGGAGCTGTTTTTT. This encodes CASSLGSYTGELFF.